The 19 T cell receptor beta chains given below trace back to one sample, sequenced in a study of T cells after yellow fever vaccination. TCRdb passed the 5' RACE reads through MiXCR, listing each CDR3 protein once. The data hold hundreds of thousands of distinct CDR3 sequences, with about a sixth observed a single time. Sequences were derived from PBMCs, sampled 5 days after the first yellow fever vaccination. These receptors were taken from a man aged 18 to 30 who received the YFV17D yellow fever vaccine.

The rearrangement uses TRBV20-1 and TRBJ2-5, with D possibly TRBD1 on 5 matching bases. The CDR3 runs 14 residues. With 4 bases removed from V and 5 bases from J, the gap between germline ends came to 17 bases. The germline V gene encodes CDR1 DFQATT and CDR2 SNEGSKA (reference sequence). CDR3 nucleotide sequence: TGCAGTGCTACAAGGGGCCATATCCTGGAGACCCAGTACTTC. Translated, it gives CSATRGHILETQYF.

This clonotype was observed a handful of times. The rearrangement uses TRBV20-1 and TRBJ2-1; TRBD1 matches 7 bases. This CDR3 has 14 amino acids. Looked up from germline, CDR1 is DFQATT and CDR2 is SNEGSKA (reference sequence). Losses at the gene ends were 0 bases for V and 4 bases for J; bases not matched to a gene: 3. DNA for the CDR3: TGCAGTGCTAGAGAAGGGGGCCATTACAATGAGCAGTTCTTC. Translated: CSAREGGHYNEQFF.

This clonotype was seen more than once but under ten times. This chain links TRBV29-1 with TRBJ2-3; D possibly corresponds to TRBD2 (5 bases). V was pared by 3 bases and J by 4 bases, with 20 bases between. The germline CDR1 and CDR2 sequences are SQVTM and ANQGSEA. The CDR3 loop spans 16 amino acids. CDR3 DNA sequence: TGCAGCGTTGAGGATTGGAGTAACCTAGCCGCAGATACGCAGTATTTT. It is translated as CSVEDWSNLAADTQYF.

V gene TRBV29-1 combines with J gene TRBJ2-1; D gene uncertain. This CDR3 is 13 amino acids long. With 7 bases removed from V and 10 bases from J, the gap between germline ends came to 20 bases. Germline V gene lookup returns CDR1 SQVTM and CDR2 ANQGSEA. The CDR3 region is CSADPLLASEQFF. The CDR3 DNA follows: TGCAGCGCCGACCCCTTACTGGCCAGCGAGCAGTTCTTC.

This clonotype was observed at least ten times. The gene calls are TRBV7-3 and TRBJ2-3; D is tentatively TRBD1 or TRBD2 (6 bases each). This CDR3 has 16 residues. Germline values: CDR1 SGHTA, CDR2 FQGTGA. V lost 3 bases to trimming and J lost 6 bases, with 19 bases between them. The CDR3 coding sequence is TGTGCCAGCAGCTTCTCGACAGGCGGGGACTCTGATACGCAGTATTTT. Its translation: CASSFSTGGDSDTQYF.

The table lists this clonotype with many counts. This chain joins TRBV7-2 and TRBJ2-1, with 12 positions matching TRBD1. The CDR3 has 16 residues. Trimming at V came to 1 base and at J to 9 bases, leaving 7 bases not matched to a gene. CDR1 and CDR2 from the germline V gene are SGHTA and FQGNSA. For the CDR3, the DNA is TGTGCCAGCAGCTTAGGCGGGACAGGGGGCTTAATTGAGCAGTTCTTC. Its translation: CASSLGGTGGLIEQFF.

The rearrangement joins TRBV29-1 to TRBJ1-6, with 7 nucleotides matching TRBD1. This CDR3 has 13 residues. Germline values: CDR1 SQVTM, CDR2 ANQGSEA. V shed 7 bases and J 10 bases; nucleotides not matched to a gene: 10. The CDR3 DNA reads as TGCAGCGCCCTCGACAGGGTGGGCTCACCCCTCCACTTT. As protein: CSALDRVGSPLHF.

The rearrangement links TRBV6-1 to TRBJ2-5; D may correspond to TRBD1 or TRBD2 (5 bases each). CDR1 is MNHNS and CDR2 is SASEGT in the germline V gene. Between the trimmed V and J ends, which lost 5 bases and 3 bases, there was a span of 19 bases. The CDR3 is 16 residues long. The DNA of the CDR3 is TGTGCCAGCAGTCGATCAGGGAGATATATTGAAGAGACCCAGTACTTC. Protein: CASSRSGRYIEETQYF.

This clonotype was seen only a few times. The chain combines TRBV7-6 with TRBJ2-5; D perhaps matches TRBD1 (6 bases). The CDR3 runs to 17 residues. Per the germline V gene, CDR1 is SGHVS and CDR2 is FNYEAQ. V was pared by 5 bases and J by 7 bases, with 26 bases between. The DNA of the CDR3 is TGTGCCAGCAGCCACGGGCTCGGCAGGGGTGCAGAAGGGACCCAGTACTTC. Translation gives CASSHGLGRGAEGTQYF. The full variable domain, completed using reference TRBV7-6 and TRBJ2-5, is GAGVSQSPRYKVTKRGQDVALRCDPISGHVSLYWYRQALGQGPEFLTYFNYEAQQDKSGLPNDRFSAERPEGSISTLTIQRTEQRDSAMYRCASSHGLGRGAEGTQYFGPGTRLLVL.

The rearrangement joins TRBV3-1 to TRBJ1-6; D uncertain. CDR1 and CDR2 (germline): LGHDT, YNNKEL (reference sequence). The CDR3 is made up of 13 amino acids. Trimming stripped 2 bases from V and 8 bases from J, with 7 bases between. This chain's CDR3 is CASSQNQDSPLHF. DNA for the CDR3: TGTGCCAGCAGCCAAAATCAGGATTCACCCCTCCACTTT. Complete variable domain (other parts from reference TRBV3-1 and TRBJ1-6): DTAVSQTPKYLVTQMGNDKSIKCEQNLGHDTMYWYKQDSKKFLKIMFSYNNKELIINETVPNRFSPKSPDKAHLNLHINSLELGDSAVYFCASSQNQDSPLHFGNGTRLTVT.

In its sample, this clonotype was seen a few times. This sequence joins TRBV5-6 and TRBJ2-7; D remains ambiguous. Deletions cut 4 bases from V and 2 bases from J, with 10 bases between. The CDR3 sequence is 13 residues long. The germline CDR1 and CDR2 sequences are SGHDT and YYEEEE. The CDR3 DNA reads as TGTGCCAGCAGCCCGGGCCGGGCCTACGAGCAGTACGTC. It specifies CASSPGRAYEQYV.

This clonotype showed up many times. The chain has TRBV4-3 and TRBJ2-1; D may correspond to TRBD1 or TRBD2 (5 bases each). Between the trimmed V and J ends, which lost 0 bases and 10 bases, there was a span of 16 bases. CDR3 length: 15 amino acids. Looked up from germline, CDR1 is LGHNA and CDR2 is YSLEER. CDR3 sequence reads: CASSQDSQGRGEQFF. The CDR3 DNA reads TGCGCCAGCAGCCAAGATAGCCAGGGACGTGGGGAGCAGTTCTTC.

This clonotype was detected a few times. V is TRBV4-2 and J is TRBJ2-3; 12 bases are a match to TRBD2. V gave up 3 bases and J gave up 4 bases; unmatched junction bases: 2. The germline CDR1 and CDR2 sequences are LGHNA and YNFKEQ. The CDR3 sequence is 15 residues long. The CDR3 here is CASSHRTSGADTQYF. DNA for the CDR3: TGTGCCAGCAGCCATAGGACTAGCGGGGCAGATACGCAGTATTTT.

The chain recombines TRBV12-3 or TRBV12-4 with TRBJ1-3; TRBD1 aligns across 7 bases. This CDR3 is built from 15 residues. The trim removed 6 bases at V and 2 bases at J, leaving 7 bases unmatched. In nucleotides, the CDR3 is TGTGCCAGCAGCCCGCGGACAGGCCCTGGAAACACCATATATTTT. Residues: CASSPRTGPGNTIYF.

The chain has TRBV19 and TRBJ1-1; D not certain. Trimming pared 7 bases from V and 4 bases from J, leaving 10 bases between. CDR3 length: 12 residues. Germline CDR1 LNHDA, CDR2 SQIVND (reference sequence). For the CDR3, the DNA is TGTGCCAGTACGGAGGGCGGCACTGAAGCTTTCTTT. Amino acid sequence: CASTEGGTEAFF.

This clonotype was observed a few times. The chain is built from TRBV27 and TRBJ2-6, with D possibly matching TRBD2 (6 bases). V shed 3 bases and J shed 2 bases, with 11 bases lying between them. This CDR3 region has 16 residues. Germline V gene lookup returns CDR1 MNHEY and CDR2 SMNVEV (reference sequence). CDR3 sequence (DNA): TGTGCCAGCAGTTTTTTGGGGGGAGCTGGGGCCAACGTCCTGACTTTC. It is translated as CASSFLGGAGANVLTF.

The chain couples TRBV9 to TRBJ2-1, with D uncertain. The CDR3 loop spans 15 amino acids. V was clipped by 0 bases and J by 7 bases, with 14 bases between them. The germline CDR1 and CDR2 sequences are SGDLS and YYNGEE. CDR3 sequence (DNA): TGTGCCAGCAGCGTAGCGGGCAGTACCGCGAATGAGCAGTTCTTC. This encodes CASSVAGSTANEQFF.

This clonotype has just a few counts. The chain employs TRBV5-1 and TRBJ2-5; 9 bases line up with TRBD2. The CDR3 sequence is 16 residues long. V gave up 3 bases and J gave up 1 base; unmatched junction bases: 7. The germline CDR1 and CDR2 sequences are SGHRS and YFSETQ. CDR3: CASSSANSGGQETQYF. The CDR3 bases are TGCGCCAGCAGCTCCGCTAATAGCGGGGGCCAAGAGACCCAGTACTTC.

The chain uses TRBV7-2 and TRBJ2-7; no firm D call. With 0 bases removed from V and 3 bases from J, the gap between germline ends came to 12 bases. The CDR3 runs to 15 residues. Germline V lookup: CDR1 SGHTA, CDR2 FQGNSA. The CDR3 spells CASSLASGSGYEQYV. CDR3 coding DNA: TGTGCCAGCAGCTTAGCCTCGGGTTCGGGCTACGAGCAGTACGTC.